The 23 T cell receptor beta chains presented below share a single source sample, sequenced in a study of Graves' ophthalmopathy and Graves' hyperthyroidism. RNA served as the template for amplifying TCR beta CDR3 regions. The first round was an RT-PCR with HTBI primers, and the second round was a multiplex PCR. MiXCR, applied by TCRdb to the multiplex PCR reads, yields one record per CDR3 protein. The profile shows 300,000 to 400,000 distinct CDR3 sequences, roughly 15% of them singletons. The sample taken for sequencing was peripheral blood. These TCRs come from an adult woman with stable Graves' hyperthyroidism.

Ten or more counts support this clonotype. V gene TRBV6-5 combines with J gene TRBJ1-1; D gene ambiguous. This CDR3 spans 11 amino acids. Germline loops: CDR1 MNHEY, CDR2 SVGAGI. Deletions cut 4 bases from V and 3 bases from J, with 3 bases between. For the CDR3, the DNA is TGTGCCAGCAGTTCGTACACTGAAGCTTTCTTT. Translating gives CASSSYTEAFF.

This clonotype has just a few counts. The chain couples TRBV6-2 or TRBV6-3 to TRBJ2-2, with 13 nucleotides matching TRBD2. CDR1 and CDR2 (germline): MNHEY, SVGEGT. The V and J ends lost 5 bases and 6 bases, in that order; junction bases with no gene match: 6. The CDR3 is 16 amino acids. The CDR3: CASSRLAGGGPGELFF. The CDR3 DNA reads as TGTGCCAGCAGTAGACTAGCGGGAGGCGGGCCCGGGGAGCTGTTTTTT.

This clonotype was seen a few times. V is TRBV11-2 and J is TRBJ1-5; D possibly corresponds to TRBD1 (5 bases). Germline CDR1 SGHAT, CDR2 FQNNGV. V was trimmed by 1 base and J by 5 bases, leaving 9 bases between them. The CDR3 has 14 residues. CDR3 sequence reads: CASSLALTDQPQHF. The DNA for the CDR3 is TGTGCCAGCAGCTTAGCACTGACAGATCAGCCCCAGCATTTT.

Ten or more counts support this clonotype. The chain is built from TRBV4-3 and TRBJ1-1; D is perhaps TRBD1 (5 bases). V dropped 2 bases and J dropped 11 bases, with 18 bases sitting between them. CDR1 is LGHNA, CDR2 YSLEER, per germline. The CDR3 is made up of 14 amino acids. In DNA form, the CDR3 reads TGCGCCAGCAGCCAACTTTCCCAGGGAGCGGACGCTTTCTTT. It is translated as CASSQLSQGADAFF.

This clonotype was observed a handful of times. A much more abundant neighbour one base away suggests this may be a read error. V usage is TRBV7-9 and J usage is TRBJ2-5; D might be TRBD2 (5 bases). V was shortened by 4 bases and J by 7 bases, with 16 bases between the two germline ends. The CDR3 sequence is 14 residues long. Germline assignment: CDR1 SEHNR and CDR2 FQNEAQ (reference sequence). CDR3: CASSWSGIGGTQYF. CDR3 nucleotide sequence: TGTGCCAGCAGCTGGAGTGGGATTGGAGGGACCCAGTACTTC.

This clonotype was recorded at least ten times. J is TRBJ2-7 and V is TRBV5-1; D is possibly TRBD1 (5 bases). Germline CDR1 is SGHRS and CDR2 is YFSETQ. The CDR3 covers 17 residues. Trimming took 0 bases from V and 0 from J, leaving 16 bases between them. The CDR3 bases are TGCGCCAGCAGCTTGGTTGGGCAGGGTAAAACCTCCTACGAGCAGTACTTC. Amino acids: CASSLVGQGKTSYEQYF. The full variable domain, completed using reference TRBV5-1 and TRBJ2-7, is KAGVTQTPRYLIKTRGQQVTLSCSPISGHRSVSWYQQTPGQGLQFLFEYFSETQRNKGNFPGRFSGRQFSNSRSEMNVSTLELGDSALYLCASSLVGQGKTSYEQYFGPGTRLTVT.

A word on this clonotype: A much larger clone differs from this one at a single base, so this may be a read error. The J gene is TRBJ2-7, the V gene TRBV11-1; no firm D call. The CDR3 length is 13 residues. Germline V CDR1 and CDR2: SGHAT, FQDESV (reference sequence). The CDR3 is CSSSLATLKEQYF. CDR3 bases: TGTTCCAGCAGCTTAGCAACTTTGAAGGAGCAGTACTTC.

The genes are TRBV7-8 and TRBJ2-7; maybe TRBD1 (7 bases). This CDR3 region has 15 residues. V was cut by 4 bases and J by 3 bases, with 16 bases left in between. The germline V gene has CDR1 SGHVS and CDR2 FQNEAQ. Written as DNA, the CDR3 is TGTGCCAGCAGCTACGCGGGGACAGCAGTCTACGAGCAGTACTTC. Its protein is CASSYAGTAVYEQYF.

There are many counts of this clonotype. The chain employs TRBV20-1 and TRBJ1-2, with D tentatively TRBD1 (5 bases). Per germline, CDR1 DFQATT and CDR2 SNEGSKA (reference sequence). This CDR3 is built from 12 residues. Trimming left V 3 bases short and J 13 bases short, with 18 bases between. The CDR3: CSASGGVSMFTF. Written as DNA, the CDR3 is TGCAGTGCTAGTGGGGGGGTCTCTATGTTCACCTTC.

Only a few counts were recorded for this clonotype. The CDR3 bases are TGTGCCAGCAGCCCGCATCGAAACGGGGAGCTGTTTTTT. This translates into CASSPHRNGELFF. V is TRBV5-6 and J is TRBJ2-2, with unresolved D. V was trimmed by 4 bases and J by 7 bases, leaving 11 bases between them. The germline CDR1 and CDR2 sequences are SGHDT and YYEEEE. The CDR3 spans 13 residues. Using reference TRBV5-6 and TRBJ2-2 for the parts outside the CDR3, the full variable domain is DAGVTQSPTHLIKTRGQQVTLRCSPKSGHDTVSWYQQALGQGPQFIFQYYEEEERQRGNFPDRFSGHQFPNYSSELNVNALLLGDSALYLCASSPHRNGELFFGEGSRLTVL.

This clonotype was observed a few times. A clone one base away is much larger, so this may be a read error. The gene calls are TRBV7-8 and TRBJ2-2, with 7 bases identical to TRBD2. Germline lookup yields CDR1 SGHVS and CDR2 FQNEAQ. The length of the CDR3 is 14 residues. CDR3 residues: CASSLARGTGELCF. The CDR3 region has the DNA TGTGCCAGCAGCTTAGCGCGGGGGACCGGGGAGCTGTGTTTT. Full variable domain (rest looked up from reference TRBV7-8 and TRBJ2-2): GAGVSQSPRYKVAKRGQDVALRCDPISGHVSLFWYQQALGQGPEFLTYFQNEAQLDKSGLPSDRFFAERPEGSVSTLKIQRTQQEDSAVYLCASSLARGTGELCFGEGSRLTVL.

This clonotype appeared many times. This rearrangement joins TRBV20-1 to TRBJ2-7, with TRBD2 matching 8 bases. The CDR3 is 15 amino acids. Germline V lookup: CDR1 DFQATT, CDR2 SNEGSKA (reference sequence). With V trimmed by 3 bases and J by 2 bases, 9 bases remained unmatched. CDR3 in DNA: TGCAGTGCTAGGGGAACTAGCGGAGAAGCCTACGAGCAGTACTTC. Encoded protein: CSARGTSGEAYEQYF.

This clonotype was observed at least ten times. This chain uses TRBV6-1 with TRBJ1-6, with D uncertain. Germline lookup yields CDR1 MNHNS and CDR2 SASEGT. V was trimmed by 5 bases and J by 12 bases, leaving 11 bases between them. The CDR3 contains 12 residues. CDR3 DNA: TGTGCCAGCAGTTCGAGGACTGAACCCCTCCACTTT. It yields the protein CASSSRTEPLHF.

This clonotype was counted ten times or more. This chain connects TRBV27 to TRBJ2-7, with 10 bases matching TRBD1. V shed 0 bases and J 1 base; nucleotides not matched to a gene: 3. The germline V gene encodes CDR1 MNHEY and CDR2 SMNVEV (reference sequence). This CDR3 region has 16 residues. This CDR3 is CASSLSGQGFSYEQYF. The CDR3 nucleotides are TGTGCCAGCAGTTTATCGGGACAGGGGTTTTCCTACGAGCAGTACTTC.

This clonotype was counted at least ten times. The V call is TRBV11-1, the J call TRBJ2-6; 7 bases match TRBD1. The CDR3 sequence is 18 residues long. V lost 5 bases, J lost 0 bases, and 10 bases stayed unmatched. CDR1 and CDR2 (germline): SGHAT, FQDESV (reference sequence). The CDR3 DNA reads TGTGCCAGCAGCAAGGGACAGAGCTCTTTCTCTGGGGCCAACGTCCTGACTTTC. Translated, it gives CASSKGQSSFSGANVLTF.

Ten or more counts support this clonotype. The chain recombines TRBV12-3 or TRBV12-4 with TRBJ2-5; tentative D call: TRBD2 (6 bases). V lost 2 bases, J lost 4 bases, and 17 bases lay in between. The CDR3 covers 16 residues. CDR3 in DNA: TGTGCCAGCAGTTTAATCGGTGCGGGACGCCCAGAGACCCAGTACTTC. It codes for CASSLIGAGRPETQYF.

The sample holds a few counts of this clonotype. The chain uses TRBV9 and TRBJ1-2; D is unclear. CDR1 is SGDLS and CDR2 is YYNGEE in the germline V gene. This CDR3 has 12 residues. V was clipped by 2 bases and J by 5 bases, with 7 bases between them. The CDR3 region is CASSVGEYGYTF. The CDR3 nucleotides read TGTGCCAGCAGCGTCGGAGAATATGGCTACACCTTC.

This clonotype has ten or more counts. The CDR3 DNA follows: TGTGCTAGTGGTACATACAGGGTTTGGGGCAATCAGCCCCAGCATTTT. This translates into CASGTYRVWGNQPQHF. The rearrangement links TRBV12-5 to TRBJ1-5, with a possible D match to TRBD1 (6 bases). In germline, CDR1 is LGHNT, CDR2 FRNRAP. This CDR3 has 16 amino acids. V was shortened by 5 bases and J by 2 bases, with 16 bases between the two germline ends.

This clonotype appeared many times. This sequence joins TRBV28 and TRBJ2-7; D remains ambiguous. Germline V gene lookup returns CDR1 MDHEN and CDR2 SYDVKM. This CDR3 region has 16 residues. The V end lost 4 bases, the J end lost 0 bases, and 16 bases lay between the germline ends. CDR3: CASSSIPGASSYEQYF. The CDR3 region has the DNA TGTGCCAGCAGTTCAATCCCCGGAGCATCCTCCTACGAGCAGTACTTC. The full variable domain, its missing parts supplied by reference TRBV28 and TRBJ2-7, is DVKVTQSSRYLVKRTGEKVFLECVQDMDHENMFWYRQDPGLGLRLIYFSYDVKMKEKGDIPEGYSVSREKKERFSLILESASTNQTSMYLCASSSIPGASSYEQYFGPGTRLTVT.

CDR3 coding DNA: TGTGCCAGCAGCGAGGGGAACTATGGCTACACCTTC. Protein sequence: CASSEGNYGYTF. J is TRBJ1-2 and V is TRBV6-1; tentative D call: TRBD1 (5 bases). The length of the CDR3 is 12 residues. Per germline, CDR1 MNHNS and CDR2 SASEGT. Trimming cost V 6 bases and J 2 bases, with 7 bases left between them.

The chain carries TRBV7-6 and TRBJ2-3; D gene ambiguous. The V gene lost 4 bases and the J gene lost 6 bases, with 20 bases spanning the gap. From germline, CDR1 is SGHVS and CDR2 FNYEAQ. This CDR3 is built from 16 residues. The CDR3 here is CASSSNPGPTPDTQYF. DNA for the CDR3: TGTGCCAGCAGCTCGAATCCGGGCCCCACGCCGGATACGCAGTATTTT.

This clonotype came up a few times. CDR3 protein: CASSPGTSGRTDTQYF. The CDR3 bases are TGTGCCAGCAGTCCCGGGACTAGCGGGAGGACAGATACGCAGTATTTT. The chain couples TRBV27 to TRBJ2-3; 15 bases are a match to TRBD2. The CDR3 is made up of 16 amino acids. Germline V gene sequence: CDR1 MNHEY, CDR2 SMNVEV (reference sequence). V lost 5 bases to trimming and J lost 3 bases; unmatched junction nucleotides: 3.

This clonotype was counted at least ten times. This rearrangement joins TRBV28 to TRBJ2-6; no clear D. The CDR3 covers 14 residues. Germline V lookup: CDR1 MDHEN, CDR2 SYDVKM. Trimming shortened V by 4 bases and J by 0 bases, and 4 bases separated the two germline ends. The DNA for the CDR3 is TGTGCCAGCAGTTGGGCCTCTGGGGCCAACGTCCTGACTTTC. It translates to CASSWASGANVLTF.